Listed below are T cell receptor beta chains from one sample, sequenced in a study of shared clonotypes between healthy human individuals. Here immunoSEQ multiplex PCR was the method, and the copy in TCRdb shows in-frame clones only, minus some. This repertoire shows around 1.1 million clones, approximately 77% found once; its top ten account for roughly 0.9%. What was sequenced was memory CD4+ T cells from PBMCs. The receptors here all came from a man between 18 and 29 years old in good health. Some clones in this sample may be carry-over from other donors' samples. CDR3s include the opening cysteine and the closing phenylalanine or tryptophan. D genes are given only for firm matches. A clone size is listed for some rows: how often the clone was seen (once, few, many), or a class if it is expanded.

>NA|TRBJ2-3|few|TRBV25-1
CASSEPYQADTQYF
TGTGCCAGCAGTGAACCGTACCAGGCAGATACGCAGTATTTT
>NA|TRBJ1-1|NA|TRBV2
CASSAPERDTEAFF
TGTGCCAGCAGTGCGCCGGAGAGGGACACTGAAGCTTTCTTT
>TRBD2|TRBJ2-3|few|TRBV5-6
CASSDSGRGADTQYF
TGTGCCAGCAGCGACAGCGGGAGGGGGGCAGATACGCAGTATTTT
>NA|TRBJ1-4|once|TRBV25-1
CASSPRVDSEKLFF
TGTGCCAGCAGCCCACGGGTGGATAGTGAAAAACTGTTTTTT
>TRBD1|TRBJ1-5|NA|TRBV6-1
CASSPQGFFNQPQHF
TGTGCCAGCAGTCCACAGGGGTTTTTCAATCAGCCCCAGCATTTT
>NA|TRBJ2-1|NA|TRBV12-5
CASGFLGGREFF
TGTGCTAGTGGTTTTTTAGGGGGTAGGGAGTTCTTC
>TRBD2|TRBJ2-2|NA|TRBV28
CASSLGGDTGELFF
TGTGCCAGCAGTTTAGGGGGGGACACCGGGGAGCTGTTTTTT
>NA|TRBJ2-1|few|TRBV4-1
CASSQENPIWGRHNEQFF
TGCGCCAGCAGCCAAGAAAATCCCATCTGGGGAAGGCACAATGAGCAGTTCTTC
>NA|TRBJ2-6|NA|TRBV21-1
CASSGDRAAPGANVLTF
TGTGCCAGCTCCGGGGACAGGGCGGCCCCTGGGGCCAACGTCCTGACTTTC
>NA|TRBJ1-4|NA|TRBV4-1
CASSQGSGEKLFF
TGCGCCAGCAGCCAGGGTAGTGGTGAAAAACTGTTTTTT
>NA|TRBJ2-3|NA|TRBV7-9
CASSLGSGADTQYF
TGTGCCAGCAGCTTAGGTAGCGGAGCAGATACGCAGTATTTT
>NA|TRBJ1-2|few|TRBV28
CASKGGGSLYGYTF
TGTGCCAGCAAGGGCGGCGGCTCACTCTATGGCTACACCTTC
>TRBD2|TRBJ2-7|few|TRBV7-2
CASSGGGREPPYEQYF
TGTGCCAGCAGCGGGGGAGGGCGGGAGCCCCCCTACGAGCAGTACTTC
>TRBD2|TRBJ2-7|NA|TRBV2
CASSLAGEGYEQYF
TGTGCCAGCTCGCTAGCGGGAGAGGGCTACGAGCAGTACTTC
>NA|TRBJ1-1|few|TRBV5-1
CASSLDLQGEAFF
TGCGCCAGCAGCTTGGACCTACAGGGTGAAGCTTTCTTT
>NA|TRBJ2-4|NA|TRBV11-2
CASSLGGSANIQYF
TGTGCCAGCAGCTTAGGAGGGTCGGCAAACATTCAGTACTTC
>NA|TRBJ2-1|NA|TRBV7-9
CASSLETSKQFF
TGTGCCAGCAGCTTGGAGACTAGTAAGCAGTTCTTC
>NA|TRBJ2-1|NA|TRBV18
CASSSGGREQFF
TGTGCCAGCTCATCTGGGGGCAGGGAGCAGTTCTTC
>TRBD1|TRBJ1-1|NA|TRBV4-1
CASSQDPGGGVTEAFF
TGCGCCAGCAGCCAAGACCCAGGGGGTGGGGTCACTGAAGCTTTCTTT
>TRBD2|TRBJ2-7|NA|TRBV5-1
CASSFYAGGGEQYF
TGCGCCAGCAGCTTCTACGCGGGAGGGGGCGAGCAGTACTTC
>NA|TRBJ2-4|NA|TRBV18
CASSPSEGLAKNIQYF
TGTGCCAGCTCACCGTCTGAAGGGTTAGCCAAAAACATTCAGTACTTC
>TRBD1|TRBJ2-2|NA|TRBV9
CASSLLGTADYGELFF
TGTGCCAGCAGCTTGCTGGGGACAGCAGATTACGGGGAGCTGTTTTTT
>NA|TRBJ1-4|NA|TRBV6-1
CASSEAPGSNEKLFF
TGTGCCAGCAGTGAAGCCCCGGGAAGTAATGAAAAACTGTTTTTT
>TRBD2|TRBJ2-1|once|TRBV5-1
CASSPRRTSGSGDEQFF
TGCGCCAGCAGCCCCCGGCGGACTAGCGGGAGTGGTGATGAGCAGTTCTTC
>TRBD1|TRBJ1-5|NA|TRBV11-2
CASSLDNHRGPQHF
TGTGCCAGCAGCTTAGATAACCACAGGGGACCCCAGCATTTT
>NA|TRBJ2-2|NA|TRBV2
CASSETGRELFF
TGTGCCAGCAGTGAAACAGGGCGGGAGCTGTTTTTT
>TRBD1|TRBJ2-7|NA|TRBV7-2
CASSLARQGANEQYF
TGTGCCAGCAGCTTAGCCAGACAGGGGGCGAACGAGCAGTACTTC
>TRBD1|TRBJ1-3|NA|TRBV2
CASSSGQSSGNTIYF
TGTGCCAGCAGTTCGGGACAGAGCTCTGGAAACACCATATATTTT
>NA|TRBJ1-5|NA|TRBV10-3
CAISGGMGQPQHF
TGTGCCATCAGTGGGGGCATGGGGCAGCCCCAGCATTTT
>NA|TRBJ2-2|once|TRBV14
CASSYPSRDSRSTGELFF
TGTGCCAGCAGCTATCCCTCCCGGGACTCGCGCTCCACCGGGGAGCTGTTTTTT
>TRBD2|TRBJ2-7|once|TRBV6-1
CASKLAGVSGVEQYF
TGTGCCAGCAAGCTAGCGGGAGTATCAGGGGTCGAGCAGTACTTC
>TRBD1|TRBJ2-3|few|TRBV7-9
CASSWDRWTDTQYF
TGTGCCAGCAGCTGGGACAGGTGGACAGATACGCAGTATTTT
>NA|TRBJ1-2|NA|TRBV19
CASSPDDWDGYTF
TGTGCCAGTAGTCCCGACGACTGGGATGGCTACACCTTC
>TRBD1|TRBJ1-2|NA|TRBV6-5
CASRLGGQGNGYTF
TGTGCCAGCAGGCTTGGCGGACAGGGGAATGGCTACACCTTC
>TRBD2|TRBJ2-1|NA|TRBV28
CASSGGGSGSYEQFF
TGTGCCAGCAGTGGGGGCGGGAGCGGGAGCTATGAGCAGTTCTTC
>TRBD1|TRBJ1-2|NA|TRBV28
CASSFDREGYTF
TGTGCCAGCAGTTTTGACAGGGAAGGCTACACCTTC
>TRBD1|TRBJ2-5|NA|TRBV7-3
CASSVGQGEETQYF
TGTGCCAGCAGCGTCGGACAGGGCGAGGAGACCCAGTACTTC